This TCR beta chain stems from a study of naive and memory T cell subsets (dated by TCRdb to about 2017). Describing the broader study: The study applied an open-source, UMI-based TCR alpha and beta sequencing pipeline to sorted naive and memory peripheral blood T cell subsets. The functional CMV T cell responses agreed completely with IgG serology results. RNA was DNase-treated and reverse transcribed with TCR constant-region primers, mostly using SuperScript III. The paper's findings and limits, for the study overall: Clonotypes were defined as single alpha or beta chain sequences, not paired alpha/beta receptors. TCR abundance followed a power law whose exponent differed between naive and memory subsets but was consistent across the three individuals. A few larger clonotypes were present in naive repertoires, especially CD8 naive repertoires, and these clonotypes were possibly memory cells re-expressing CD45RA. RNA-based TCR counts may be influenced by expression changes linked to T cell activation and differentiation. The repertoire findings for the naive and memory subsets could not be validated against a ground truth because none was available. After error correction, over 90% of naive TCR sequences appeared only once, giving much steeper abundance distributions than memory subsets. In both CD4 and CD8 cells, going from naive through CM, EM and EMRA, the Gini index went up while Shannon and inverse Simpson diversity went down.

V gives up 4 bases and J gives up 1 base, and the segment between their germline ends measures 8 bases. The CDR3 holds 13 amino acids from the cysteine to the phenylalanine. The entry retains the CDR3 DNA only, 39 bases that are in frame from base 1. The germline V gene yields SGHTS for CDR1 and YDEGEE for CDR2. Separate amplification of TCR alpha and beta chain libraries was performed from the second PCR step onward. The CMV status of each donor was determined by measuring IFNgamma production from CD4+ T cells after fresh PBMCs had been stimulated overnight with CMV viral lysate. CD4 T cells were positively selected using Miltenyi beads, after which CD8 T cells were positively selected from the CD4-negative fraction. Cells stained for CD3, CD4, CD8, CD45RA, CD27 and a live/dead dye were sorted on a BD Aria II into four subsets by CD45RA and CD27. Three healthy volunteers provided blood, and the blood of each volunteer was split into CD4 and CD8 T cells and then into four differentiation subsets. Approximately 0.11 L of peripheral blood was drawn per donor, and PBMC were isolated by Ficoll-Paque PLUS density-gradient centrifugation. Sorted cells were lysed in RLT buffer, after which RNA was extracted using a Qiagen RNeasy kit and stored at -80 degrees C.

There are a few counts of this clonotype. There is no known antigen for this receptor. No base quality values were provided; no much bigger clone lies one nucleotide off. The library was produced with UMI-ligation and nested PCR. The beta constant-region primer consisted of an equimolar mixture of two oligonucleotides that together covered TRBC1 and TRBC2. A single-stranded oligonucleotide carrying the SP2 primer and a 12-nucleotide UMI was ligated to the 3' end of the cDNA by T4 RNA ligase 1. The ligated cDNA went through four rounds of PCR with nested alpha and beta constant-region primers together with the SP2 primer. Incubation of the ligation reaction was carried out at 16 degrees C for roughly 19-25 hours. PCR2 was typically run as a SYBR Green qPCR and stopped at a predetermined threshold to prevent over-amplification. All purifications after the first were performed with Agencourt AMPure XP magnetic beads. Libraries were quantified by Qubit and checked on a TapeStation, with a main peak expected near 650 bp. Pooled libraries were sequenced on an Illumina MiSeq using v2 2x251 paired-end kits, and typically roughly 0.85-2.3 million reads were obtained per sample. Libraries were pooled at 4 nM per sample, and about 4.5-7.5% PhiX was added to improve cluster recognition. On the authors' methods: FASTQ reads processed by Demultiplexor were assigned V and J genes by Decombinator through tag matching that tolerated a single base-pair mismatch. Collapsinator used UMIs to correct both sequencing errors and frequency errors arising from PCR heterogeneity. TCRs were translated and CDR3s were extracted from the conserved cysteine to the FGXG phenylalanine by CDR3Translator, with non-productive sequences being flagged. Repertoires were subsampled to equal numbers of UMI-defined TCRs before Gini, Shannon entropy and inverse Simpson indices were calculated. Clonotype abundance distributions were fitted to a power law by maximum likelihood within the linear range. On one naive CD8 sample, the pipeline and MIGEC gave similar UMI counts, unique TCR numbers and clonal distributions. In one analysis, naive TCRs also found in any memory subset of the same donor were removed from the naive repertoire. The repertoires were searched for about 7,300 CMV-associated CDR3 sequences that had been compiled from VDJdb and a published dataset. TCRdb reprocessed the public reads (quality trimming at Q25 with fastp, clone calling with MiXCR) and kept in-frame beta chains. Under each unique CDR3 protein, matching rows form one entry showing the most common genes and DNA. TCRdb's processing, not the authors' own work, is the source of the V and J calls. Recorded for this sample are roughly 140,000 distinct CDR3 sequences; about a sixth of them occurred a single time. Of the sample, about 0.15% falls within the top ten clones.

The TCR sequence derives from a human donor in good health. The specimen was naive CD4+ T cells from blood. The cell subset or site label of this sample denotes: naive T cells, CD45RA high CD27+. Recombination linked TRBV5-8 to TRBJ1-1, with TRBD1 tentatively as D gene (5 bases match). The CDR3 corresponds to CASSRDQNTEAFF. The DNA is as follows: TGTGCCAGCAGCCGGGACCAGAACACTGAAGCTTTCTTT.